This entry lists 18 T cell receptor beta chains sequenced from one sample in a study of regulatory T cells in long-lasting Graves disease. Time point defined: persistent/refractory GD, antithyroid drugs over 5 years with positive TRAb. With RNA extracted from PBMCs as input, the TCR library was made. TCR beta libraries were built with iRepertoire HTBI primers and Arm-PCR of CDR3 regions. Each CDR3 protein gets one entry after TCRdb re-called the multiplex PCR reads with MiXCR. Of around 400,000 distinct CDR3 sequences listed, roughly a quarter are singletons. The material was peripheral blood mononuclear cells (PBMCs), obtained when the disease was refractory, from a patient treated with antithyroid drugs. The receptors here all came from a female donor with Graves disease.

Only a few counts were recorded for this clonotype. The rearrangement links TRBV6-1 to TRBJ2-4; 7 nucleotides line up with TRBD2. With V trimmed by 3 bases and J by 10 bases, 15 bases remained unmatched. Germline assignment: CDR1 MNHNS and CDR2 SASEGT. The CDR3 contains 16 residues. For the CDR3, the DNA is TGTGCCAGCAGTGAGGGAGCTAGCGGTGGCCGGGGGATTCAGTACTTC. It codes for CASSEGASGGRGIQYF.

Many counts were recorded for this clonotype. The chain couples TRBV28 to TRBJ1-2, with D unresolved. Germline CDR1 is MDHEN and CDR2 is SYDVKM. The CDR3 consists of 12 residues. Trimming pared 4 bases from V and 2 bases from J, leaving 5 bases between. The CDR3 loop is CASSYGNYGYTF. In DNA, the CDR3 is TGTGCCAGCAGTTACGGGAACTATGGCTACACCTTC.

This clonotype was seen many times. The chain carries TRBV28 and TRBJ1-5; 8 nucleotides agree with TRBD1. V was pared by 6 bases and J by 0 bases, with 13 bases of the junction left unmatched. The CDR3 runs 18 residues. Germline-derived CDR1 and CDR2 are MDHEN and SYDVKM. CDR3 nucleotides: TGTGCCAGCAGGGCTCGACAGGGGCGACTTAATAGCAATCAGCCCCAGCATTTT. Its translation: CASRARQGRLNSNQPQHF.

This chain uses TRBV19 with TRBJ2-7; D possibly corresponds to TRBD2 (5 bases). This CDR3 region has 17 residues. Germline V gene data show CDR1 as LNHDA and CDR2 as SQIVND (reference sequence). With 5 bases removed from V and 5 bases from J, the gap between germline ends came to 25 bases. The CDR3 spells CASSPRGWGFTMDEQYF. The CDR3 DNA follows: TGTGCCAGTAGTCCTCGGGGATGGGGTTTTACTATGGACGAGCAGTACTTC. The whole variable domain, remainder taken from reference TRBV19 and TRBJ2-7, is DGGITQSPKYLFRKEGQNVTLSCEQNLNHDAMYWYRQDPGQGLRLIYYSQIVNDFQKGDIAEGYSVSREKKESFPLTVTSAQKNPTAFYLCASSPRGWGFTMDEQYFGPGTRLTVT.

This clonotype came up a few times. CDR3 bases: TGTGCCACCAGCAGAGACCCGTCCTTCATTCGAGGCACTGAAGCTTTCTTT. Translated, it gives CATSRDPSFIRGTEAFF. The chain couples TRBV15 to TRBJ1-1; D gene ambiguous. This CDR3 is built from 17 residues. CDR1 is LNHNV, CDR2 YYDKDF, per germline (reference sequence). The V end lost 0 bases, the J end lost 4 bases, and 18 bases lay between the germline ends. The whole variable domain, remainder taken from reference TRBV15 and TRBJ1-1, is DAMVIQNPRYQVTQFGKPVTLSCSQTLNHNVMYWYQQKSSQAPKLLFHYYDKDFNNEADTPDNFQSRRPNTSFCFLDIRSPGLGDTAMYLCATSRDPSFIRGTEAFFGQGTRLTVV.

The chain carries TRBV7-6 and TRBJ2-7, with D possibly TRBD2 on 5 matching bases. Germline V CDR1 and CDR2: SGHVS, FNYEAQ. The CDR3 contains 11 residues. Trimming removed 3 bases from V and 9 bases from J, with 9 bases in between. CDR3 nucleotide sequence: TGTGCCAGCAGCTTGGACTCTGGGCAGTACTTC. Protein product: CASSLDSGQYF.

Regarding this clonotype: The junction differs from germline at one of its ends, possibly a read error. The chain recombines TRBV6-1 with TRBJ2-7; TRBD2 agrees at 8 bases. The germline CDR1 and CDR2 sequences are MNHNS and SASEGT. This CDR3 has 13 residues. This chain's CDR3 is CASSQAGDYEQYF. The CDR3 nucleotides are TGTGCCAGCAGTCAAGCGGGAGACTACGAGCAGTACTTC.

This chain uses TRBV5-1 with TRBJ1-4, with TRBD1 identical over 7 bases. CDR3 length: 14 amino acids. J was trimmed by 3 bases and V by 2 bases; bases with no gene match: 1. Per the germline V gene, CDR1 is SGHRS and CDR2 is YFSETQ. The CDR3 DNA follows: TGCGCCAGCAGCTTTCAGGGGGCTAATGAAAAACTGTTTTTT. It is translated as CASSFQGANEKLFF.

The J gene is TRBJ1-5, the V gene TRBV30, with TRBD1 matching over 11 bases. The CDR3 runs to 16 residues. J lost 0 bases, V lost 6 bases, and 7 bases had no gene match. Per germline, CDR1 GTSNPN and CDR2 SVGIG (reference sequence). The CDR3 sequence is CACRTGGVYSNQPQHF. For the CDR3, the DNA is TGTGCCTGCCGGACAGGGGGCGTTTATAGCAATCAGCCCCAGCATTTT.

This clonotype was found a few times. V and J are TRBV12-3 or TRBV12-4 and TRBJ2-5; the D is unclear. V was pared by 6 bases and J by 8 bases, with 13 bases between. This CDR3 is 12 amino acids long. The CDR3 sequence: CASRRQADTQYF. CDR3 nucleotide sequence: TGTGCCAGCAGGCGCCAGGCTGATACCCAGTACTTC.

The chain uses TRBV7-2 and TRBJ2-1; D is unclear. Trimming took off 0 bases at V and 6 bases at J, with 15 bases between the two ends. This CDR3 is 16 amino acids long. Germline V gene data show CDR1 as SGHTA and CDR2 as FQGNSA. The CDR3 sequence: CASSLAGPVRANEQFF. In nucleotides, the CDR3 is TGTGCCAGCAGCTTAGCAGGTCCCGTACGCGCCAATGAGCAGTTCTTC.

This clonotype was seen many times. The chain employs TRBV7-2 and TRBJ1-1, with D maybe TRBD1 (5 bases). Germline CDR1 and CDR2: SGHTA and FQGNSA. V was pared by 5 bases and J by 0 bases, with 13 bases between. The CDR3 extends over 15 amino acids. For the CDR3, the DNA is TGTGCCAGCAGCCGGAGACAGACCCTGAACACTGAAGCTTTCTTT. Protein: CASSRRQTLNTEAFF. The full variable domain, completed using reference TRBV7-2 and TRBJ1-1, is GAGVSQSPSNKVTEKGKDVELRCDPISGHTALYWYRQSLGQGLEFLIYFQGNSAPDKSGLPSDRFSAERTGGSVSTLTIQRTQQEDSAVYLCASSRRQTLNTEAFFGQGTRLTVV.

V is TRBV27 and J is TRBJ2-7; the D gene could be TRBD1 or TRBD2 (7 bases each). The CDR3 runs to 16 residues. CDR1 and CDR2 from the germline V gene are MNHEY and SMNVEV (reference sequence). The V gene lost 6 bases and the J gene lost 0 bases, with 18 bases spanning the gap. The CDR3 protein is CASRGGGQWSSYEQYF. The DNA for the CDR3 is TGTGCCAGCAGGGGGGGGGGACAGTGGAGCTCCTACGAGCAGTACTTC.

The chain has TRBV4-1 and TRBJ1-2; D uncertain. Germline V CDR1 and CDR2: MGHRA, YSYEKL. This CDR3 spans 14 amino acids. V lost 4 bases to trimming and J lost 2 bases, with 11 bases between them. In DNA form, the CDR3 reads TGCGCCAGCAGCCCCAACAGAGGGAACTATGGCTACACCTTC. Translating gives CASSPNRGNYGYTF.

This chain connects TRBV7-2 to TRBJ2-3; D not certain. Per the germline V gene, CDR1 is SGHTA and CDR2 is FQGNSA. The ends were cut back, 2 bases at V and 2 bases at J, with 14 bases in the middle. The CDR3 has 16 amino acids. CDR3: CASSLLPSAATDTQYF. CDR3 bases: TGTGCCAGCAGCTTACTCCCGTCCGCGGCCACAGATACGCAGTATTTT.

This clonotype was counted ten times or more. The chain couples TRBV28 to TRBJ1-2; D is possibly TRBD1 (5 bases). The CDR3 spans 12 residues. Trimming stripped 3 bases from V and 5 bases from J, with 7 bases between. Per the germline V gene, CDR1 is MDHEN and CDR2 is SYDVKM. CDR3 sequence: CASSLGGYGYTF. CDR3 coding DNA: TGTGCCAGCAGTTTGGGGGGATATGGCTACACCTTC.

This clonotype was seen only a few times. The gene calls are TRBV20-1 and TRBJ2-1, with D unclear. The CDR3 has 11 residues. Germline V lookup: CDR1 DFQATT, CDR2 SNEGSKA (reference sequence). V gave up 0 bases and J gave up 4 bases, with 1 base separating them. CDR3 protein: CSAREYNEQFF. Here the CDR3 DNA reads TGCAGTGCTAGAGAATACAATGAGCAGTTCTTC.

The genes are TRBV28 and TRBJ1-5; 7 nucleotides line up with TRBD1. Per germline, CDR1 MDHEN and CDR2 SYDVKM. The ends lost 8 bases at V and 4 bases at J; junction bases unmatched: 5. The CDR3 contains 13 residues. For the CDR3, the DNA is TGTGCCAGCGGGACAGCCGAAAATCAGCCCCAGCATTTT. As protein: CASGTAENQPQHF.